This T cell receptor (beta chain) was observed in a study of pediatric ulcerative colitis. Only in-frame clones appear in the TCRdb table, and some are missing; sequencing was by immunoSEQ multiplex PCR. The sample contains about 36,000 clones, approximately 82% of which appear only once. Study observations and caveats: Blood-rectal clonal overlap within each person was significantly higher in ulcerative colitis patients than controls.

A note on this clone: Its matching antigen is unknown.

The germline V gene encodes CDR1 MGHDK and CDR2 SYGVNS. Trimming removed 8 bases from V and 2 bases from J, with 11 bases in between. This CDR3 region has 13 residues. Sequences were obtained from blood. The TCR was taken from a girl aged 10-17 years with moderate ulcerative colitis. The rearrangement uses TRBV25-1 and TRBJ2-3, with D perhaps TRBD1 (5 bases). DNA of the CDR3: TGTGCCAGCCAGCAGGGTGTCACAGATACGCAGTATTTT. Encoded protein: CASQQGVTDTQYF.